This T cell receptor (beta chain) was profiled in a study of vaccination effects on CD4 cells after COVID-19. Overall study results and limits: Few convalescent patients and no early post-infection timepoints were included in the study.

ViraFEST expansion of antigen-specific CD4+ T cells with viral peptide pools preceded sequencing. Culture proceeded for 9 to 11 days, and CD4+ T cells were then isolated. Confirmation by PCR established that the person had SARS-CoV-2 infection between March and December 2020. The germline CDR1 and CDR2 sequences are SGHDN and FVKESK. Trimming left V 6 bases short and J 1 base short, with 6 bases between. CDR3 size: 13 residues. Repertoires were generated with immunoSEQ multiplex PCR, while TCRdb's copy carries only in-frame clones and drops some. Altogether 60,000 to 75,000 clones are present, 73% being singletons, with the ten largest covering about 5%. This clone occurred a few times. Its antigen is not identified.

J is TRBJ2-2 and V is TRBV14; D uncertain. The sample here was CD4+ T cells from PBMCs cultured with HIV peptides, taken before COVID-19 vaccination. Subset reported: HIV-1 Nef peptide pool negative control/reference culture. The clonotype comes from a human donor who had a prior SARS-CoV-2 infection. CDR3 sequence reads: CASSSRNTGELFF. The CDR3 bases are TGTGCCAGCAGTAGTCGGAACACCGGGGAGCTGTTTTTT.